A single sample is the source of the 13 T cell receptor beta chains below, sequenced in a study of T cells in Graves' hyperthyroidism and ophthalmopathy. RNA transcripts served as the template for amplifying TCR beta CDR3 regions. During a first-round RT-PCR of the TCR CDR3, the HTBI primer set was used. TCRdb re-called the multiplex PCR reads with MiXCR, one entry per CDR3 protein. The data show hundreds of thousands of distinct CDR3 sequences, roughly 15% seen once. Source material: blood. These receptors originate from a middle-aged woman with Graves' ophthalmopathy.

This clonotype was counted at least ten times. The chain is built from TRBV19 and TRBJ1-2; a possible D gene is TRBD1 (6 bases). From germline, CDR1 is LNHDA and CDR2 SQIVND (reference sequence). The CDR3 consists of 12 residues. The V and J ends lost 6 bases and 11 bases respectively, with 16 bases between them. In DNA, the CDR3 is TGTGCCAGTAGCGTCCCACAGGGAAGTTACACCTTC. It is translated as CASSVPQGSYTF.

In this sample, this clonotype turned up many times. CDR3 DNA sequence: TGTGCCAGCAGTTACTTCTACGAGCAGTACTTC. Translated, it gives CASSYFYEQYF. This sequence joins TRBV6-5 and TRBJ2-7; no definite D call. This CDR3 is built from 11 residues. Trimming took off 1 base at V and 3 bases at J, with 1 base between the two ends. Per the germline V gene, CDR1 is MNHEY and CDR2 is SVGAGI.

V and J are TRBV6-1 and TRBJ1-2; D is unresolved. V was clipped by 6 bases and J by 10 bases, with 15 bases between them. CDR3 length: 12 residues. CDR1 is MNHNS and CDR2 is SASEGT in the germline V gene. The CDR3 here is CASSDPGLLYTF. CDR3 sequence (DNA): TGTGCCAGCAGCGACCCGGGTCTACTCTACACCTTC.

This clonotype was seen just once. Here the CDR3 reads CASSDPTGTYEQYF. The DNA of the CDR3 is TGTGCCAGCAGTGACCCGACAGGGACCTACGAGCAGTACTTC. V usage is TRBV6-2 or TRBV6-3 and J usage is TRBJ2-7; 7 bases are a match to TRBD1. CDR3 length: 14 amino acids. Trimming removed 5 bases from V and 2 bases from J; junction bases left unmatched: 6. Looked up from germline, CDR1 is MNHEY and CDR2 is SVGEGT.

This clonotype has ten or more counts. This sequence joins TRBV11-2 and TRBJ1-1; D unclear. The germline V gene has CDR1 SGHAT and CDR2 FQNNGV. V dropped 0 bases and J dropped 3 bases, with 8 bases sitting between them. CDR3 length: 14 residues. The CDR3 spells CASSLDRQDTEAFF. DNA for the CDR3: TGTGCCAGCAGCTTAGATCGGCAGGACACTGAAGCTTTCTTT.

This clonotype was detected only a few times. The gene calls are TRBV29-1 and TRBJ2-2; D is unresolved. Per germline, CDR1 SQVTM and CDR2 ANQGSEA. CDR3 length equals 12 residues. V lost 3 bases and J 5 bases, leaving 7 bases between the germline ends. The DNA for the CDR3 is TGCAGCGTTGATACCCTGACCGGGGAGCTGTTTTTT. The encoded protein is CSVDTLTGELFF.

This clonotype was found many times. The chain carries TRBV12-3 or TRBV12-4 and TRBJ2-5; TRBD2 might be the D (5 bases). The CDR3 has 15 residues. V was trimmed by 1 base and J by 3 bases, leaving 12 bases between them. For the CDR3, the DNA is TGTGCCAGCAGTTTAGGCCCGGGGATAGAAGAGACCCAGTACTTC. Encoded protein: CASSLGPGIEETQYF.

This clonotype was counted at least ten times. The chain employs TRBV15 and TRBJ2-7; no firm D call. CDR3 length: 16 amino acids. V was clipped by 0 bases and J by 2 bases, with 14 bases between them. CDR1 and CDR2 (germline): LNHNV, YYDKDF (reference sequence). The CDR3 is CATSRDPMGSAYEQYF. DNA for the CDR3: TGTGCCACCAGCAGAGATCCGATGGGGTCAGCCTACGAGCAGTACTTC.

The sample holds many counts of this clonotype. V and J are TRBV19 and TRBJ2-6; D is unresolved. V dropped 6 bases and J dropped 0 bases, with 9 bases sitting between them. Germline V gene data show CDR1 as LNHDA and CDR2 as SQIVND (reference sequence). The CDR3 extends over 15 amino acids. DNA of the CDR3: TGTGCCAGTAGGAAGGACGGCTCTGGGGCCAACGTCCTGACTTTC. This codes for CASRKDGSGANVLTF.

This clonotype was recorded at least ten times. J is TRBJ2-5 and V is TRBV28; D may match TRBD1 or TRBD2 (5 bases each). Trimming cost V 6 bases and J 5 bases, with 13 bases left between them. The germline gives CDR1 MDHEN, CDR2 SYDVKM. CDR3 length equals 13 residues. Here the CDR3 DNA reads TGTGCCAGCAGACACGGGACCGGGGAGACCCAGTACTTC. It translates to CASRHGTGETQYF.

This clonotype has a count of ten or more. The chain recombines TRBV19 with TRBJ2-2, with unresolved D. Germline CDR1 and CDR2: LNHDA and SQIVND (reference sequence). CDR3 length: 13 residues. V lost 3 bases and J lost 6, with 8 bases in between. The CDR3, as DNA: TGTGCCAGTAGTATGATTGATGCCGGGGAGCTGTTTTTT. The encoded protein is CASSMIDAGELFF.

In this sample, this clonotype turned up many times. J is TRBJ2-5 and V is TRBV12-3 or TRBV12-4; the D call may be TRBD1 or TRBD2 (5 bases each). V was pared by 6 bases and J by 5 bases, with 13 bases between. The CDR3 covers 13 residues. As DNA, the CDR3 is TGTGCCAGCAGCGGGGCGAAGGCCGAGACCCAGTACTTC. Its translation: CASSGAKAETQYF.

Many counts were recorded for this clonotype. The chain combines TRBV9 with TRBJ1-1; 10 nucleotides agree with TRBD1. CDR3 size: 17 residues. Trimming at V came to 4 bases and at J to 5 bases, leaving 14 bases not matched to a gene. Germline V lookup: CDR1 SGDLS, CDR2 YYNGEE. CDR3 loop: CASSPPPGQGLGTEAFF. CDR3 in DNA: TGTGCCAGCAGCCCCCCACCGGGACAGGGGTTGGGAACTGAAGCTTTCTTT.